This TCR beta chain stems from a study of persistence of HIV-infected CD4 T cells. Study results and caveats: Within sorted populations, more oligoclonal TCRs accompanied more oligoclonal proviruses.

Germline V gives CDR1 MGHRA, CDR2 YSYEKL. The CDR3 consists of 15 residues. V shed 0 bases and J shed 8 bases, with 13 bases lying between them. Anti-CD3/anti-CD28 beads served as a nonspecific positive control stimulus. Responding CD4+ T cells were sorted by upregulation of both CD40 ligand and CD69. Donors had undetectable plasma HIV-1 RNA, under 50 copies/mL, for 4+ years. Stimulated PBMCs had first been depleted of CD8+ T cells. Sequencing used immunoSEQ version 4 in survey mode. Clones were read by immunoSEQ multiplex PCR, and TCRdb kept only the in-frame ones, dropping some. The data contain 35,000 to 55,000 clones, approximately 93% of them singletons. As concerns this clone: Its antigen is undetermined.

This TCR was sampled from an adult man with HIV who was CMV-seropositive. This sample comprised CD4+ T cells sorted from PBMCs after roughly 18-hour stimulation, obtained from a patient who received antiretroviral therapy. The chain uses TRBV4-1 and TRBJ1-4, with D possibly matching TRBD1 (6 bases). CDR3 sequence reads: CASSQEGGAREKLFF. The CDR3 DNA follows: TGCGCCAGCAGCCAAGAGGGGGGCGCGCGGGAAAAACTGTTTTTT.